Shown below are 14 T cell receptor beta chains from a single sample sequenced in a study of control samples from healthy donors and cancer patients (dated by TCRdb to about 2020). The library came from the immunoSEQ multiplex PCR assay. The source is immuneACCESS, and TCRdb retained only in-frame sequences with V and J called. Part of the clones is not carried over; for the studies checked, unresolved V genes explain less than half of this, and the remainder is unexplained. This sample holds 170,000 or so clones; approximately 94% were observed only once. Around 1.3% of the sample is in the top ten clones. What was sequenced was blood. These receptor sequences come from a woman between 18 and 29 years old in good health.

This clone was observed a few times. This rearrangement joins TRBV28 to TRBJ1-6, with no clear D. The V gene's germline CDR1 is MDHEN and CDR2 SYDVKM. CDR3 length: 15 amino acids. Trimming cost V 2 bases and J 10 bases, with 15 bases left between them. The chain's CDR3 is CASSLVTSGNSPLHF. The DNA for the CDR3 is TGTGCCAGCAGTTTAGTAACCTCGGGGAACTCACCCCTCCACTTT.

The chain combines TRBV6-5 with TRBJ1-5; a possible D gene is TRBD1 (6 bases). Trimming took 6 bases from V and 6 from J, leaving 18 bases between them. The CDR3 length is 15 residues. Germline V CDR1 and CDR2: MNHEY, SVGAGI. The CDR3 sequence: CASSPEGGPSQPQHF. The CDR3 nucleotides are TGTGCCAGCAGCCCCGAGGGGGGACCCAGTCAGCCCCAGCATTTT.

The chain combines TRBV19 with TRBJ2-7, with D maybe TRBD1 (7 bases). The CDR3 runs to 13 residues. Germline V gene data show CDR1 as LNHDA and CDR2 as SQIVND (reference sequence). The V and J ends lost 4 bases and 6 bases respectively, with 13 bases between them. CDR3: CASSKPGGGEQYF. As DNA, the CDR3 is TGTGCCAGTAGTAAACCAGGGGGAGGCGAGCAGTACTTC.

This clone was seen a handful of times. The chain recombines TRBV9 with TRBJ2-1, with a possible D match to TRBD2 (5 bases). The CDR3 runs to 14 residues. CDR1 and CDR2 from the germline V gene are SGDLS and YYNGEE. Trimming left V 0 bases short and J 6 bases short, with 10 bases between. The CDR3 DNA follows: TGTGCCAGCAGCGTAGAGGAAGAGGGCAATGAGCAGTTCTTC. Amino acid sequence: CASSVEEEGNEQFF.

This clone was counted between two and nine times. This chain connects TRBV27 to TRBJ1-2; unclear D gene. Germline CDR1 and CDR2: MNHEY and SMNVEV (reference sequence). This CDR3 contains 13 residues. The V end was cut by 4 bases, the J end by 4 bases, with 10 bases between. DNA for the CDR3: TGTGCCAGCAGTTATAGGCTAGGCTATGGCTACACCTTC. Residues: CASSYRLGYGYTF.

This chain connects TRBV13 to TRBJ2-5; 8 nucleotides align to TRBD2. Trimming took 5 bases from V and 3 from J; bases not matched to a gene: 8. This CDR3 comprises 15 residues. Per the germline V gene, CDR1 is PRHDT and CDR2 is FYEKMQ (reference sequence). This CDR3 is CASSVGSGAKETQYF. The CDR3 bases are TGTGCCAGCAGCGTGGGTAGCGGGGCTAAAGAGACCCAGTACTTC.

The CDR3 spells CASSLGGGGANVLTF. The CDR3 bases are TGTGCCAGCAGCTTAGGGGGAGGTGGGGCCAACGTCCTGACTTTC. The rearrangement uses TRBV7-3 and TRBJ2-6; possible D gene TRBD2, 6 bases. Germline V gives CDR1 SGHTA, CDR2 FQGTGA. The length of the CDR3 is 15 residues. The ends were cut back, 2 bases at V and 3 bases at J, with 8 bases in the middle.

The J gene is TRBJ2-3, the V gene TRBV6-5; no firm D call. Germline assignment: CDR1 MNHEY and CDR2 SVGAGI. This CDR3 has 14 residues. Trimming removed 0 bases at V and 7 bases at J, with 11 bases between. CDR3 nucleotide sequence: TGTGCCAGCAGTTACTCTGTCCCAGCTCATACGCAGTATTTT. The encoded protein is CASSYSVPAHTQYF.

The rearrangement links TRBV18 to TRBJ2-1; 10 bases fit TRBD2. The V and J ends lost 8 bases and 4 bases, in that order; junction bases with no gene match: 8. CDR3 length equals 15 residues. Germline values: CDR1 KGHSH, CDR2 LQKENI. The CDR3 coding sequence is TGTGCCAGCCACGGGACTAGCGAAAGTTACAATGAGCAGTTCTTC. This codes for CASHGTSESYNEQFF.

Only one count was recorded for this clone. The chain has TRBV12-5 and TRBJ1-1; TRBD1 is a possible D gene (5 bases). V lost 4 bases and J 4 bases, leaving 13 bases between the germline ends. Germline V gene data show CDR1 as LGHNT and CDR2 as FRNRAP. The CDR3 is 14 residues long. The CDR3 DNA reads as TGTGCTAGTGGTTACGGAGGGGTAGGCACTGAAGCTTTCTTT. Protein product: CASGYGGVGTEAFF.

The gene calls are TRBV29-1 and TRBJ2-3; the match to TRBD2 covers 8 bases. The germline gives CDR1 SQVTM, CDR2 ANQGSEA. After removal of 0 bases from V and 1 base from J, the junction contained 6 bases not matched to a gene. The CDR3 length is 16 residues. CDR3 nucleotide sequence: TGCAGCGTTGAAGATAGAGCGGGGGCTCGCACAGATACGCAGTATTTT. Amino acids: CSVEDRAGARTDTQYF.

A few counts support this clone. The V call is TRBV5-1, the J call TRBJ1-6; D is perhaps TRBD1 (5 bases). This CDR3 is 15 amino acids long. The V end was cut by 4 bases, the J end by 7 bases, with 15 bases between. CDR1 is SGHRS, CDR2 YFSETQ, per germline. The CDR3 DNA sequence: TGCGCCAGCAGCAGTAGTGGGACGGGAAATTCACCCCTCCACTTT. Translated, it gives CASSSSGTGNSPLHF.

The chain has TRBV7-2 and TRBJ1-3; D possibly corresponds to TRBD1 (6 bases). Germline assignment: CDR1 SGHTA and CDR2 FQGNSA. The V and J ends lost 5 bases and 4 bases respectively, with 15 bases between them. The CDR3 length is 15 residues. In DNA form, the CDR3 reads TGTGCCAGCAGCCCGCGGGCAGGGGTCGGAAACACCATATATTTT. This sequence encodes CASSPRAGVGNTIYF.

This CDR3 reads CASSLGHRLISGNTIYF. As DNA, the CDR3 is TGTGCCAGCAGCTTGGGGCACCGATTAATTTCCGGAAACACCATATATTTT. The rearrangement joins TRBV5-5 to TRBJ1-3; D remains ambiguous. The CDR3 spans 17 residues. The germline CDR1 and CDR2 sequences are SGHKS and YYEKEE (reference sequence). V lost 0 bases and J lost 4, with 17 bases in between. Drawing the rest from reference TRBV5-5 and TRBJ1-3, the complete variable domain is DAGVTQSPTHLIKTRGQQVTLRCSPISGHKSVSWYQQVLGQGPQFIFQYYEKEERGRGNFPDRFSARQFPNYSSELNVNALLLGDSALYLCASSLGHRLISGNTIYFGEGSWLTVV.